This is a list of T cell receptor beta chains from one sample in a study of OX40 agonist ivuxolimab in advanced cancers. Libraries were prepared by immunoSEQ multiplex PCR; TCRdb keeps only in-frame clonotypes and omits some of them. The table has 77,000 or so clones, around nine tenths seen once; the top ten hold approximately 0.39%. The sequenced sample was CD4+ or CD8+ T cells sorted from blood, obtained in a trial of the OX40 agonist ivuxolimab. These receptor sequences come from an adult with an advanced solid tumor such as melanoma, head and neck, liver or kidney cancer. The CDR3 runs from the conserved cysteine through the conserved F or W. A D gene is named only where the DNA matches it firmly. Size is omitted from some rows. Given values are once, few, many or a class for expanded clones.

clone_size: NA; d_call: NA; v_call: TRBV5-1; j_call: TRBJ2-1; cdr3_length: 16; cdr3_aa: CASSLSSSGSYNEQFF; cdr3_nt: TGCGCCAGCAGCTTGTCTAGTAGTGGCTCCTACAATGAGCAGTTCTTC
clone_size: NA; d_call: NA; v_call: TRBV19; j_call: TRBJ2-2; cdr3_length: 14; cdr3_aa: CATAYGRNTGELFF; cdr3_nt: TGTGCCACTGCTTACGGGCGGAACACCGGGGAGCTGTTTTTT
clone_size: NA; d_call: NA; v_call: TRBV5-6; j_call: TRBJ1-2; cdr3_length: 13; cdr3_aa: CASSWDRGRSYTF; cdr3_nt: TGTGCCAGCAGCTGGGATCGGGGCCGGAGCTACACCTTC
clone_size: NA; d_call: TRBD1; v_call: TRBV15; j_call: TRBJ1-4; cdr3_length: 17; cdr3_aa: CATSRAKGATTNEKLFF; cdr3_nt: TGTGCCACCAGCAGAGCGAAGGGGGCCACAACTAATGAAAAACTGTTTTTT
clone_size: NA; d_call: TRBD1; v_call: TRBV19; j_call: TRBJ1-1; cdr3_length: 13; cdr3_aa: CASSSRDRVWAFF; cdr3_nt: TGTGCCAGTAGTTCCCGGGACAGGGTTTGGGCTTTCTTT
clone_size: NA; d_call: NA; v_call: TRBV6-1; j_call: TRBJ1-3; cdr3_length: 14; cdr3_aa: CATCSGQDPNTIYF; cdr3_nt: TGTGCCACTTGTTCGGGCCAGGATCCAAACACCATATATTTT
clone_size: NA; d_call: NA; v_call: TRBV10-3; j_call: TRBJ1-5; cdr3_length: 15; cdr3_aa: CAISSDGSGGQPQHF; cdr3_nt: TGTGCCATCAGTTCGGACGGTTCCGGGGGTCAGCCCCAGCATTTT
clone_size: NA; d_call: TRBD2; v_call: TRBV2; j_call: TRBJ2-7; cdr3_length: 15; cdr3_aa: CASSEVGLAGFGTYF; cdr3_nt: TGTGCCAGCAGTGAGGTCGGACTAGCGGGGTTCGGGACGTACTTC
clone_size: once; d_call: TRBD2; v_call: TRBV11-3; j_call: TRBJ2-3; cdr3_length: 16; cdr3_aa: CASSLYAAGMTDTQYF; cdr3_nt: TGTGCCAGCAGCTTATACGCAGCGGGGATGACAGATACGCAGTATTTT
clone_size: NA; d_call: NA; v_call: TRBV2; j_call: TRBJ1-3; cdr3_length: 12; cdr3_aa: CASSDNGNTIYF; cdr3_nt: TGTGCCAGCAGTGATAACGGAAACACCATATATTTT
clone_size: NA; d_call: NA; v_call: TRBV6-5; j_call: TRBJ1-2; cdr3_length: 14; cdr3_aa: CASSYFRIGGGYTF; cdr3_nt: TGTGCCAGCAGTTACTTCCGAATTGGAGGGGGCTACACCTTC
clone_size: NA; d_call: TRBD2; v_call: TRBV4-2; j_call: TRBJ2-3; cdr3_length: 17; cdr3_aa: CASSHHLRREGTDTQYF; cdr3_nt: TGTGCCAGCAGCCACCACCTCCGGCGGGAGGGGACAGATACGCAGTATTTT
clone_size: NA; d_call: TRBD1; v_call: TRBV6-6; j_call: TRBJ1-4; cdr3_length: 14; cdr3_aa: CASNPGQGNEKLFF; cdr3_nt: TGTGCCAGCAATCCGGGACAGGGGAATGAAAAACTGTTTTTT
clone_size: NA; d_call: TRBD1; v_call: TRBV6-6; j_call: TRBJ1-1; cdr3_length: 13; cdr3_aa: CASRDPGTGEAFF; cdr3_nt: TGTGCCAGCAGAGACCCTGGGACAGGAGAAGCTTTCTTT
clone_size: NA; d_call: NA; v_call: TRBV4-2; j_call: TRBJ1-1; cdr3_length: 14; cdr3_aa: CASRGGPINTEAFF; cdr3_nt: TGTGCCAGCAGGGGGGGACCTATTAACACTGAAGCTTTCTTT
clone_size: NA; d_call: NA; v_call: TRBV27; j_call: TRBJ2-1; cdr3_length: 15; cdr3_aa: CASSFVRGSYNEQFF; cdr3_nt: TGTGCCAGCAGTTTCGTGCGGGGATCCTACAATGAGCAGTTCTTC
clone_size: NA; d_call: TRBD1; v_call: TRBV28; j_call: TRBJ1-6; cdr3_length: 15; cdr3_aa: CASITSGTGVSPLHF; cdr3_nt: TGTGCCAGCATTACGTCCGGGACAGGGGTATCACCCCTCCACTTT
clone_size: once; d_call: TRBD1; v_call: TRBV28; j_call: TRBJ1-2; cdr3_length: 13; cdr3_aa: CASSTGINYGYTF; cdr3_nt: TGTGCCAGCTCGACAGGGATTAACTATGGCTACACCTTC
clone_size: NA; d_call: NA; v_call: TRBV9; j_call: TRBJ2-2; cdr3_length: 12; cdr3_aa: CASSVEWGELFF; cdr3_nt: TGTGCCAGCAGCGTAGAATGGGGGGAGCTGTTTTTT
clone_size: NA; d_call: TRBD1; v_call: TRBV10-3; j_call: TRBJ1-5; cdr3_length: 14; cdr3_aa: CAINPDRGNQPQHF; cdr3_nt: TGTGCCATCAATCCGGACAGGGGCAATCAGCCCCAGCATTTT
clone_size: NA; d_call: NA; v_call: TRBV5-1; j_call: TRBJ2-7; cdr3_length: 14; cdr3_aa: CASSFTADSYEQYF; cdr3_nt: TGCGCCAGCAGCTTTACGGCGGACTCCTACGAGCAGTACTTC
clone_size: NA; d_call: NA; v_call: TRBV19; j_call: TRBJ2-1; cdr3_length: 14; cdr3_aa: CASSIGGPYNEQFF; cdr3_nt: TGTGCCAGTAGTATTGGGGGGCCCTACAATGAGCAGTTCTTC
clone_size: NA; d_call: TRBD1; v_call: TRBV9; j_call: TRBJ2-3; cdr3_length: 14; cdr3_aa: CASSSRGRGDTQYF; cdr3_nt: TGTGCCAGCAGCTCGAGGGGGCGCGGAGATACGCAGTATTTT
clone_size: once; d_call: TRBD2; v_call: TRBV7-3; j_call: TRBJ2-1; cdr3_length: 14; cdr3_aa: CASSPGLAGNEQFF; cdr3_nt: TGTGCCAGCAGCCCGGGACTAGCGGGAAATGAGCAGTTCTTC
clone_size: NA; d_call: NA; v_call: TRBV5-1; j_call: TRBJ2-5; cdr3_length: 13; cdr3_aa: CASSGGGLETQYF; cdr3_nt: TGCGCCAGCAGCGGAGGGGGCCTGGAGACCCAGTACTTC
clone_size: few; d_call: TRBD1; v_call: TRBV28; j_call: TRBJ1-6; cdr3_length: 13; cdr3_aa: CASVSGGPSPLHF; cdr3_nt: TGTGCCAGCGTATCAGGGGGGCCTTCACCCCTCCACTTT
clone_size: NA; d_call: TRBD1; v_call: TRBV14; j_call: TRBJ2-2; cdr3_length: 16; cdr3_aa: CASSLSGTGGTGELFF; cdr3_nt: TGTGCCAGCAGCCTATCCGGGACAGGGGGCACCGGGGAGCTGTTTTTT
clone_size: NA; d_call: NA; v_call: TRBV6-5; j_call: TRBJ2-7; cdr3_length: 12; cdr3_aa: CASSRTAYEQYF; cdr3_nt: TGTGCCAGCAGCCGAACCGCCTACGAGCAGTACTTC
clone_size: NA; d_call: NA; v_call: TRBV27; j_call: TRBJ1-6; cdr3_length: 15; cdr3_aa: CASRSFQGGNSPLHF; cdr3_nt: TGTGCCAGCAGGTCTTTCCAGGGCGGCAATTCACCCCTCCACTTT
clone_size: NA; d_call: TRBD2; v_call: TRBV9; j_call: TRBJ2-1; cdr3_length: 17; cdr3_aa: CASSVASGGATDNEQFF; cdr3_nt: TGTGCCAGCAGCGTTGCGAGCGGGGGGGCCACTGACAATGAGCAGTTCTTC
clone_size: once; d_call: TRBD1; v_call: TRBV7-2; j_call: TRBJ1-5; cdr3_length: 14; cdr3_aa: CASSWGQSNQPQHF; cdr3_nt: TGTGCCAGCAGCTGGGGACAGTCTAATCAGCCCCAGCATTTT
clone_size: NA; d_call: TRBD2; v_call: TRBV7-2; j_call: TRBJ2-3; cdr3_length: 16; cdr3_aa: CASSLDPAGSGDTQYF; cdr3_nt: TGTGCCAGCAGCTTAGATCCAGCGGGATCGGGGGATACGCAGTATTTT
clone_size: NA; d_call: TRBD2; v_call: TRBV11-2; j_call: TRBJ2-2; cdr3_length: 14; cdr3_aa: CASSLGGTDGELFF; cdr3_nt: TGTGCCAGCAGCTTGGGAGGGACGGACGGGGAGCTGTTTTTT
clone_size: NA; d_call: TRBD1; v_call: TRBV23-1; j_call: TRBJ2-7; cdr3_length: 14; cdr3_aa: CASSGTGVFYEQYF; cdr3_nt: TGCGCCAGCAGTGGCACAGGGGTTTTCTACGAGCAGTACTTC
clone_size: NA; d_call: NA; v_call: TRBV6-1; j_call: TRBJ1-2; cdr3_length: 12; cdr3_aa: CASAVRGYGYTF; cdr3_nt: TGTGCCAGCGCCGTTCGAGGGTATGGCTACACCTTC
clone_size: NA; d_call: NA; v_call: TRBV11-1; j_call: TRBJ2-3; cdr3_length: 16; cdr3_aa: CASSQLSGTSTDTQYF; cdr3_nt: TGTGCCAGCAGCCAACTTAGCGGAACTAGCACAGATACGCAGTATTTT
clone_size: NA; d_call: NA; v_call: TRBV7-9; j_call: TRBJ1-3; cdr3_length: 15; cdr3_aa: CASSFDRSSGNTIYF; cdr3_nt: TGTGCCAGCAGCTTCGACAGAAGCTCTGGAAACACCATATATTTT
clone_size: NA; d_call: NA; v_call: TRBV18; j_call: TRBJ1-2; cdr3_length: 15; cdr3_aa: CASSSSPDTAYGYTF; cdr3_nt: TGTGCCAGCTCCTCTAGTCCTGACACGGCCTATGGCTACACCTTC
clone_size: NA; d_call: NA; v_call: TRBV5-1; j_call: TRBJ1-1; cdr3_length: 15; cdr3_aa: CASSLGSTANTEAFF; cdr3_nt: TGCGCCAGCAGCTTGGGTAGTACCGCTAACACTGAAGCTTTCTTT
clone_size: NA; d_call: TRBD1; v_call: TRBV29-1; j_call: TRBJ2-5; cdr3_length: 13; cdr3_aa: CSAEGQGSRIQYF; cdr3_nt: TGCAGCGCGGAAGGACAGGGGTCTAGAATCCAGTACTTC
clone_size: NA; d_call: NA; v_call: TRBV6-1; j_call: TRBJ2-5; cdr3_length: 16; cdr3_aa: CASSEPDGSWAETQYF; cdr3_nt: TGTGCCAGCAGTGAACCCGACGGGAGCTGGGCGGAGACCCAGTACTTC
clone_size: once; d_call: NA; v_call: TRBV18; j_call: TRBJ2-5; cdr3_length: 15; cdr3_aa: CASSPTWGAQETQYF; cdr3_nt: TGTGCCAGCTCTCCCACTTGGGGGGCCCAAGAGACCCAGTACTTC
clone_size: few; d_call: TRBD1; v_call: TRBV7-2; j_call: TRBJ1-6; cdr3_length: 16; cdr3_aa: CASSWFKGAWVSPLHF; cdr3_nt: TGTGCCAGCAGCTGGTTTAAGGGGGCTTGGGTGTCACCCCTCCACTTT